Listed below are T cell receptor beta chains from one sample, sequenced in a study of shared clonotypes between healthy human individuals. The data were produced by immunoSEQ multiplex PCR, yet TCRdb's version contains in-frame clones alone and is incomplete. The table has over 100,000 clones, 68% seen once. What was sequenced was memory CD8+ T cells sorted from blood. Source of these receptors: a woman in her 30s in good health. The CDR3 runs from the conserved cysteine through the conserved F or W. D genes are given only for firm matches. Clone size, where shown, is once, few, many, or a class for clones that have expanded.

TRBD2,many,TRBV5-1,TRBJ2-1,CASSLTSGRANEQFF,TGCGCCAGCAGCTTGACTAGCGGGAGGGCCAATGAGCAGTTCTTC
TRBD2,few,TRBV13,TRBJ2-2,CASSVGTSGLNTGELFF,TGTGCCAGCAGCGTAGGGACTAGCGGGTTGAACACCGGGGAGCTGTTTTTT
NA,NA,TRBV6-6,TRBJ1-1,CASSSGDPLNTEAFF,TGTGCCAGCAGTTCAGGGGATCCCCTGAACACTGAAGCTTTCTTT
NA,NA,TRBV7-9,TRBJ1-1,CASSLGQVQAFF,TGTGCCAGCAGCTTGGGGCAGGTTCAAGCTTTCTTT
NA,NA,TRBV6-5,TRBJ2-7,CASKVGYEQYF,TGTGCCAGCAAGGTGGGCTACGAGCAGTACTTC
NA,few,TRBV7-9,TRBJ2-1,CASSPRGGSSYNEQFF,TGTGCCAGCAGCCCCCGTGGTGGAAGCTCCTACAATGAGCAGTTCTTC
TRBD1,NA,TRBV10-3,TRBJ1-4,CAISAMTGANEKLFF,TGTGCCATCAGTGCGATGACAGGGGCGAATGAAAAACTGTTTTTT
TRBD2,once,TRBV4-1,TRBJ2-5,CASSLPSGLAGGRETQYF,TGCGCCAGCAGCCTCCCCTCTGGGCTAGCGGGAGGTCGCGAGACCCAGTACTTC
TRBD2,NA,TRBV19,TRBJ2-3,CASRSNERETDTQYF,TGTGCCAGTAGATCTAATGAGCGGGAGACAGATACGCAGTATTTT
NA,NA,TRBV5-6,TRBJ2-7,CASSQKTGVGPYEQYF,TGTGCCAGCAGCCAGAAGACAGGAGTCGGCCCCTACGAGCAGTACTTC
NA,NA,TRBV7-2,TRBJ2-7,CASSFSYEQYF,TGTGCCAGCAGCTTTTCCTACGAGCAGTACTTC